The 5 T cell receptor beta chains listed next were all sequenced from one sample in a study of T cell changes during pregnancy in multiple sclerosis. The method was immunoSEQ multiplex PCR; TCRdb's version includes in-frame clones alone and lacks a portion of them. The data show roughly 60,000 clones, with 80% to 95% seen just once and roughly 2.1% held by the top ten. The sample consisted of peripheral blood, taken in the second trimester of pregnancy. These receptors were obtained from a female donor in good health, enrolled as a control in a pregnancy study.

The chain uses TRBV4-1 and TRBJ1-2; TRBD1 aligns across 7 bases. The CDR3 extends over 17 amino acids. The germline gives CDR1 MGHRA, CDR2 YSYEKL. J was trimmed by 4 bases and V by 0 bases; bases with no gene match: 11. CDR3 region: CASSQEGQIIVGYGYTF. Here the CDR3 DNA reads TGCGCCAGCAGCCAAGAGGGACAGATTATCGTAGGCTATGGCTACACCTTC.

The chain employs TRBV28 and TRBJ1-5; D might be TRBD1 (5 bases). The CDR3 consists of 14 residues. In germline, CDR1 is MDHEN, CDR2 SYDVKM. The V gene lost 2 bases and the J gene lost 4 bases, with 9 bases spanning the gap. In nucleotides, the CDR3 is TGTGCCAGCAGTTTACAAGGGGCGAATCAGCCCCAGCATTTT. Translation: CASSLQGANQPQHF.

The chain combines TRBV6-1 with TRBJ1-5; D call uncertain. V was clipped by 7 bases and J by 9 bases, with 7 bases between them. This CDR3 spans 10 amino acids. Germline CDR1 MNHNS, CDR2 SASEGT. The DNA of the CDR3 is TGTGCCAGCAATTCATGGCCCCAGCATTTT. Translated: CASNSWPQHF.

V is TRBV10-3 and J is TRBJ2-5; D perhaps matches TRBD2 (7 bases). Germline assignment: CDR1 ENHRY and CDR2 SYGVKD. CDR3 length: 13 amino acids. Trimming removed 8 bases at V and 0 bases at J, with 10 bases between. The CDR3 DNA reads as TGTGCCATCGGAGGGGGGGACCAAGAGACCCAGTACTTC. This encodes CAIGGGDQETQYF.

The table lists this clone with a count of one. The chain is built from TRBV13 and TRBJ2-7, with 12 bases lining up with TRBD1. After removal of 4 bases from V and 0 bases from J, the junction contained 7 bases not matched to a gene. Looked up from germline, CDR1 is PRHDT and CDR2 is FYEKMQ (reference sequence). The CDR3 is 17 residues long. The CDR3 spells CASSWAGTGGSSYEQYF. For the CDR3, the DNA is TGTGCCAGCAGCTGGGCCGGGACAGGGGGCTCCTCCTACGAGCAGTACTTC.